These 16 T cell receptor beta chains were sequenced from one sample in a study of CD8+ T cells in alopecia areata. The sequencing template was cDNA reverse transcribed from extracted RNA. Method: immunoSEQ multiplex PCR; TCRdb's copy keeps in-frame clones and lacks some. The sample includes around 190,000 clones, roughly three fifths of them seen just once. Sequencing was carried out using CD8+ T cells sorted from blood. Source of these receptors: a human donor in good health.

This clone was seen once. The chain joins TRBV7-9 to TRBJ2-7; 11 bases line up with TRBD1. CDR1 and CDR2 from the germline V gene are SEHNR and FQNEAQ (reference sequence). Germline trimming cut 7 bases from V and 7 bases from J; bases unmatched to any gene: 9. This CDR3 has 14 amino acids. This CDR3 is CASTSGQGAGEQYF. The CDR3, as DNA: TGTGCCAGCACCTCCGGACAGGGGGCTGGGGAGCAGTACTTC.

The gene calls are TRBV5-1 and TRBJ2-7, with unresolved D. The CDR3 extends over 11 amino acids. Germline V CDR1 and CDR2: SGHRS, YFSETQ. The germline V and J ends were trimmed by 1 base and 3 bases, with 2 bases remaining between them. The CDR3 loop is CASSLNYEQYF. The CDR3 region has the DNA TGCGCCAGCAGCTTGAACTACGAGCAGTACTTC.

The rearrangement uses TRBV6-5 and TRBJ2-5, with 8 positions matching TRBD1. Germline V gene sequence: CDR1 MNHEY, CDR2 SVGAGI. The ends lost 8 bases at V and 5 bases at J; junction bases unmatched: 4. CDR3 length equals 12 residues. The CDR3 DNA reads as TGTGCCAGCCAGGGGGCTGGGGAGACCCAGTACTTC. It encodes CASQGAGETQYF.

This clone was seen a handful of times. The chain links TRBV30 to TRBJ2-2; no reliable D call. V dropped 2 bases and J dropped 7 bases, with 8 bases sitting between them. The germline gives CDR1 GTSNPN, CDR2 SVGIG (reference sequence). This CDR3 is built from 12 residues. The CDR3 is CAWSLDSGELFF. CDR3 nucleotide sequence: TGTGCCTGGAGTTTGGATAGCGGGGAGCTGTTTTTT.

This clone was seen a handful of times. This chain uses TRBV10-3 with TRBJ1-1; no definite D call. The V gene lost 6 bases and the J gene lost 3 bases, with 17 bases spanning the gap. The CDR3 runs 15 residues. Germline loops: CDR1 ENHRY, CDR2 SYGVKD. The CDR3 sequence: CAIRIDNPGDTEAFF. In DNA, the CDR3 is TGTGCCATCAGAATAGATAACCCCGGGGACACTGAAGCTTTCTTT.

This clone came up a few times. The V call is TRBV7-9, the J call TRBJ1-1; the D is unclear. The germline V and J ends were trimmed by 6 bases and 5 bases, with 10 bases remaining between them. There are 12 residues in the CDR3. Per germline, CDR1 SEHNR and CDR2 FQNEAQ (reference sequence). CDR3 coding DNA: TGTGCCAGCAGACACCAGCGGACTGAAGCTTTCTTT. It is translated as CASRHQRTEAFF.

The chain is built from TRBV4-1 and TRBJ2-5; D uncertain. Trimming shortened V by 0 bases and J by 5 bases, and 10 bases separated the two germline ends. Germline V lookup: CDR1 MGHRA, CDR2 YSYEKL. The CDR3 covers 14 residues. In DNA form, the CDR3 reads TGCGCCAGCAGCCAAGAGCCCCAGCAGGAGACCCAGTACTTC. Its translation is CASSQEPQQETQYF.

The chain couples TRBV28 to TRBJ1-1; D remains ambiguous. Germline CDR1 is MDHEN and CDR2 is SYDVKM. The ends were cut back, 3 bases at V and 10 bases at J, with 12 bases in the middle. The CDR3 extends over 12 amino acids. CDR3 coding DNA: TGTGCCAGCAGTTTTTCTGGCCGAGGAGCTTTCTTT. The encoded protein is CASSFSGRGAFF.

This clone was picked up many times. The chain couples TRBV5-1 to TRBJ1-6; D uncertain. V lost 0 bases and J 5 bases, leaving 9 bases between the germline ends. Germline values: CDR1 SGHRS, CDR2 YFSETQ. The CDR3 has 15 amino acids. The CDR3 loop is CASSLGEADNSPLHF. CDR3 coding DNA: TGCGCCAGCAGCTTGGGAGAGGCAGATAATTCACCCCTCCACTTT.

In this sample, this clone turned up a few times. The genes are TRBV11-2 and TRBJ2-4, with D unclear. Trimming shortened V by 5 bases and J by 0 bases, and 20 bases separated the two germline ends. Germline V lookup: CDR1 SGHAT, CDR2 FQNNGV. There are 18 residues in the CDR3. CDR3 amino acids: CASSPISGEFLAKNIQYF. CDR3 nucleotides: TGTGCCAGCAGCCCGATCTCAGGCGAATTCCTAGCCAAAAACATTCAGTACTTC.

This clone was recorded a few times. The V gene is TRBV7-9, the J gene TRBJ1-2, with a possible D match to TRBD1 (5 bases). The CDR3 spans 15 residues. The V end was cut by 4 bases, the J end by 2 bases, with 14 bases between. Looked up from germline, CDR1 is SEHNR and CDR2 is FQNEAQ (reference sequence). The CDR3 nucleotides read TGTGCCAGCAGCTCGATAGGAGGGGTAAACTATGGCTACACCTTC. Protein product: CASSSIGGVNYGYTF.

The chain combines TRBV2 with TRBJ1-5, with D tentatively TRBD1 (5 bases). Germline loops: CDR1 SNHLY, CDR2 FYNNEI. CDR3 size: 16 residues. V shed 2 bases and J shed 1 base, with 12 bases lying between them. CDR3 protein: CASSERGWDSNQPQHF. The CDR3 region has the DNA TGTGCCAGCAGTGAAAGAGGGTGGGACAGCAATCAGCCCCAGCATTTT.

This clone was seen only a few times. CDR3 sequence reads: CASSLRSGYEAFF. CDR3 sequence (DNA): TGTGCCAGCAGTTTAAGGTCAGGGTACGAAGCTTTCTTT. The chain employs TRBV27 and TRBJ1-1; possibly TRBD1 for D (5 bases). The CDR3 loop spans 13 amino acids. Trimming left V 2 bases short and J 8 bases short, with 12 bases between. Germline-derived CDR1 and CDR2 are MNHEY and SMNVEV (reference sequence).

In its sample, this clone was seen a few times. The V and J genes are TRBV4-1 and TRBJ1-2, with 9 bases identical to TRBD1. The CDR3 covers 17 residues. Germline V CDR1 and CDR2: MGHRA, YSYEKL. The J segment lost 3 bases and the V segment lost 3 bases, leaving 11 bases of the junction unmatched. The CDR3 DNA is TGCGCCAGCAGCCATGGCGACAACAGGGGGCAGCACTATGGCTACACCTTC. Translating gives CASSHGDNRGQHYGYTF.

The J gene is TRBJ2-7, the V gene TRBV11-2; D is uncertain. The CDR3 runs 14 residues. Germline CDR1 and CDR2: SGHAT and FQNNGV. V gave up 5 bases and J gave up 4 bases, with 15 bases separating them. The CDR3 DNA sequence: TGTGCCAGCAGCCCGACCCTATACGGGTACGAGCAGTACTTC. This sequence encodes CASSPTLYGYEQYF.

The CDR3 here is CASSFPGQGPTF. Written as DNA, the CDR3 is TGTGCCAGCAGCTTTCCGGGACAGGGGCCGACCTTC. V and J are TRBV5-4 and TRBJ1-2, with 10 bases lining up with TRBD1. Germline V gene sequence: CDR1 SGHNT, CDR2 YYREEE (reference sequence). This CDR3 has 12 amino acids. V lost 2 bases, J lost 14 bases, and 6 bases stayed unmatched.